The clone carrying this T cell receptor (beta chain) was seen a handful of times. The data were taken from a study of blood T cell repertoires in COVID-19. Clones were sequenced by immunoSEQ multiplex PCR, and TCRdb holds only the in-frame ones, with some missing. In the table there are about 65,000 clones, 75% to 85% of which are singletons. The germline V and J ends were trimmed by 3 bases and 2 bases, with 15 bases remaining between them. Germline V gene sequence: CDR1 LNHNV, CDR2 YYDKDF (reference sequence). The length of the CDR3 is 16 residues. The sample consisted of peripheral blood. This sequence originates from a man older than 75 with acute or convalescent COVID-19. J is TRBJ2-3 and V is TRBV15; D perhaps matches TRBD1 (6 bases). The CDR3 sequence is CATSRARDISTDTQYF. CDR3 bases: TGTGCCACCAGCAGGGCCCGGGACATCTCCACAGATACGCAGTATTTT.